This TCR beta chain was observed in a study of cytomegalovirus exposure and HLA in healthy donors (TCRdb year 2017). Study-level background: An earlier analysis of a few hundred of the donors reported approximately 280 Gb of sequence data and some 110 million unique TCR beta sequences obtained from approximately 180 million T cells. An early release covering roughly 600 HLA-typed donors comprised about 310 gigabases of sequencing data and roughly 86 million unique TCR sequences. Among the roughly 390 genotyped donors, about 83% belonged to the genetic ancestry cluster associated with self-reported Caucasian donors. The study aimed to test whether signatures of past pathogen exposure could be identified by cataloging public T cell receptors. The study used immunosequencing to profile the T cell repertoires of under 700 subjects and linked those repertoires to cytomegalovirus serostatus. Along with the roughly 670-subject first cohort, a separate validation cohort of 120 different subjects was used. High-throughput TCR immunosequencing, statistical association of individual TCRs with disease status, and machine learning were combined to predict cytomegalovirus infection status. A later analysis re-examined previously published TCR beta repertoires from roughly 720 donors and added high-resolution HLA genotyping to investigate patterns of TCR occurrence. The later analysis used no new phenotypic data to find candidate immune exposures, relying instead on TCR beta sequences and their occurrence across donors. To decide whether each TCR beta V gene segment behaved as functional or pseudogenic, an earlier analysis of nearly 600 of the donors relied on high-throughput TCR beta sequencing. Donor age, sex, ethnicity and CMV serostatus were compiled together with the repertoire data. Genome-wide SNP genotypes for about three fifths of the roughly 670 donors were used in a later genetic analysis, which treated that subset as a discovery cohort. All discovery cohort repertoires had been generated using a single sequencing platform. Class I and class II HLA loci were covered by the typing at four-digit resolution. Typing coverage varied by locus: about 620-630 donors for A, B, C, DRB1 and DQB1; approximately 560 for DQA1; around 570 for DPA1; roughly 450 for DPB1. Several DR-DQ haplotypes were handled as single units for association and clustering, since linkage in the cohort was strong. Across under 500 genotyped donors of the cohort, an average of approximately 200,000 unique TCR beta nucleotide sequences per donor were sequenced, and roughly 20% of those sequences were non-productive. The paper as a whole reports these results and caveats: An association between a missense DCLRE1C variant and V-gene and J-gene trimming of TCR beta chains was found in a later genetic analysis and replicated in an independent cohort. In this cohort, only TCR beta chains were sequenced, and detectable features were limited by the absence of alpha or paired-chain data. In a later analysis, several top co-occurrence clusters were reported to appear linked to parvovirus B19, influenza, CMV and Epstein-Barr virus. Because some donors lacked HLA typing at each locus, the association tests relied only on the typed subset. A further reported finding was that TCR beta sequences accurately predicted the HLA-A and HLA-B alleles for most subjects in the first cohort. In an earlier analysis of around 600 of the donors, most TCR beta V segments were observed in productive rearrangements about 90% or about 30% of the time, broadly matching IMGT annotations. Most TCR sequences were observed very rarely across donors, whereas some public TCRs were present in many individuals. The authors suggested that the approach could potentially be extended to other disease states and immunological phenotypes. Presence/absence analyses assumed roughly uniform sequencing depth across donors, an assumption that may not hold. Over 15 rarely observed V segments, including chromosome 9 orphons, were excluded from the earlier analysis of approximately 600 of the donors because counts were too low. In vitro tests confirmed that a few of the cytomegalovirus-associated TCR beta chains recognize cytomegalovirus antigens. Specific HLA alleles were associated with 15,000 to 20,000 TCR beta sequences at a false discovery rate of 0.05 in a later analysis. The study listed around 160 TCR beta chains as associated with cytomegalovirus. In both the original and validation cohorts, the classifier was reported to diagnose cytomegalovirus status with high specificity and sensitivity. The 87-base-pair reads could not distinguish some IMGT-functional V segments, including TRBV6-2 and TRBV6-3, so those segments were excluded. Correlated functional status among segregating V segments might reflect linkage disequilibrium, but an unknown experimental factor could not be ruled out. According to a later analysis, most CMV-associated TCR beta chains appeared to be HLA-restricted, and the HLA associations seemed to be driven largely by CMV exposure. A cluster of highly shared sequence variants was judged likely to be a technical artifact of the sequencing pipeline. CMV serostatus was the only immune exposure information available for the cohort. When HLA alleles, especially DR and DQ, strongly co-occurred, attributing TCR associations to individual alleles was difficult. A later analysis found that HLA-associated TCR beta chains were more clonally expanded and had lower generation probabilities than equally common non-associated chains. According to a later analysis, TCR association rates differed among HLA loci, with DRB1 alleles showing the most associated TCRs and HLA-C alleles showing the fewest. In a later genetic analysis, fewer N-insertions in productive TCRs were reported among donors in an Asian-associated ancestry cluster than the roughly 700-donor mean.

The cohort was made up of 500 to 800 healthy bone marrow donors. All cohort members were sampled while nominally healthy, although unrecorded immune exposures were likely present. The donor was CMV seropositive and was included in the group of 250 to 300 seropositive cohort members. A peripheral blood sample was collected from each donor, and TCR beta sequencing was performed on peripheral blood mononuclear cells. Genomic DNA was extracted from the blood cell samples with the Qiagen DNeasy Blood Extraction Kit. In the case of this clone: Its cognate antigen has yet to be identified.

Library construction relied on the immunoSEQ multiplex PCR assay. A mixture of 60 forward primers for TCR Vbeta segments and 13 reverse primers for TCR Jbeta segments was used in the multiplex PCR. The CDR3 region of rearranged TCR beta genes was amplified from genomic DNA with a multiplex PCR assay. Amplified TCR beta libraries were sequenced as 87-base-pair reads on the Illumina HiSeq System. Under the source paper's analysis protocol: In a later analysis, about 80 million unique TCR beta chains were counted across the roughly 700 repertoires, and approximately 11 million of these chains were shared by at least two donors. A nearest-neighbor algorithm error-corrected the raw reads and collapsed the reads into unique sequences, merging closely related sequences to remove PCR and sequencing errors. Alignment of CDR3 sequences to IMGT reference sequences was used to assign V, D and J gene segments. For a sequence to be retained, a match of at least six nucleotides to both a V gene segment and a J gene segment was required. Rearrangements were called productive when the CDR3 lacked stop codons and stayed in frame with V and J; all others were non-productive. CDR3 was defined according to IMGT convention as the region running from the second conserved V-encoded cysteine to the conserved J-encoded phenylalanine. In an earlier analysis of 587 of the donors, sequences lacking an unambiguous match to a single V gene segment were excluded. An earlier analysis of 450 to 650 of the donors called V segments functional above 56.7% productive rearrangements and segregating when the between-donor standard deviation exceeded 5%. A statistical classification framework was built to diagnose cytomegalovirus status from the catalog of TCR beta chain sequences. In a later analysis, V and J genes were assigned by comparing TCR nucleotide sequences against IMGT/GENE-DB human TR gene sequences. A later analysis assigned CDR3 sequences and most-parsimonious VDJ recombination scenarios with the TCRdist pipeline. In a later analysis, each TCR beta chain was defined by its CDR3 amino acid sequence together with its V-gene family, and reads lacking a unique V-gene family were excluded. In a later analysis, fewer than 650 highly shared, low-generation-probability nucleotide sequences were removed to address suspected cross-contamination and a sequencing artifact. In a later analysis, a clonal expansion index was calculated for each public chain from normalized within-repertoire ranks of inferred template counts. Generation probabilities in a later analysis came from a VDJ recombination model fitted to out-of-frame rearrangements, and those results were checked against IGoR. A later analysis scored TCR-TCR, TCR-HLA and TCR-CMV co-occurrence with hypergeometric tests, applying a repertoire-size bias correction to TCR pairs. A later analysis estimated false discovery rates by permuting HLA or CMV assignments 20 times. In a later analysis, co-occurring TCRs were grouped using DBSCAN, with TCRdist sequence similarity added in when clustering inside HLA-allele-positive subsets. Repertoires with fewer than 30,000 or more than 120,000 public chains were left out of co-occurrence clustering, as were about 5 repertoires with anomalous nucleotide sharing. TCRdb's version of the immuneACCESS table is confined to in-frame rearrangements and falls short of the full clone set. An unresolved V gene accounts for under half of the shortfall where checked; the remainder is of unknown origin. V, J and clone size are those of that table, while D and trimming were read from the DNA. The sample has 50,000 or so clones on record. The ten largest account for more than 25% of the sample.

Sequences MDHEN (CDR1) and SYDVKM (CDR2) are obtained from the germline V gene. Inclusive of the bounding cysteine and phenylalanine, the CDR3 is 17 residues long. Of the read, only the CDR3 DNA is kept; its 51 bases are in frame from base 1. V is trimmed back by 5 bases and J by 2 bases, and the junction contains 13 bases that no gene match accounts for. The sequence is built from TRBV28 and TRBJ2-7, with 9 junctional bases fitting TRBD2. Sequencing was done on a sample of PBMCs. The sequence was obtained from a middle-aged man in good health and CMV-seropositive. The CDR3 region has the sequence CASSPHPGSGRTYEQYF. The DNA is as follows: TGTGCCAGCAGTCCCCACCCCGGGAGCGGGAGGACCTACGAGCAGTACTTC.